This T cell receptor beta chain derives from a study of regulatory T cells in long-lasting Graves disease. Time point: newly diagnosed GD, antithyroid drugs for less than 3 months. PBMC RNA was the source of the TCR library. Both iRepertoire HTBI primers and Arm-PCR of CDR3 regions were used to build the TCR beta libraries. TCRdb reanalysed the multiplex PCR reads using MiXCR and keeps one entry per CDR3 protein. The top ten clones hold less than 35% of a sample with around 320,000 distinct CDR3 sequences, 15% to 20% of them seen once. This same sample was also taken into another study, of T cells in Graves' hyperthyroidism and ophthalmopathy.

This receptor was taken from a man between 40 and 49 years old with Graves disease. The input for sequencing was peripheral blood mononuclear cells (PBMCs), taken at new diagnosis, from a patient treated with antithyroid drugs.

CDR3 DNA: TGTGCCAGCAGTTACCATGGCGGGGCCTACGAGCAGTACTTC. Its protein is CASSYHGGAYEQYF. This sequence joins TRBV6-9 and TRBJ2-7; tentatively, D is TRBD2 (6 bases). CDR1 is MNHGY, CDR2 SVAAGI, per germline. Deletions cut 3 bases from V and 2 bases from J, with 11 bases between. The length of the CDR3 is 14 residues.